One sample yielded the 18 T cell receptor beta chains listed below, sequenced in a study of chemoradiotherapy in HPV16-positive cancers. Sequenced by immunoSEQ multiplex PCR; TCRdb stores in-frame clones only, minus some. The repertoire holds 500 or so clones, with around four fifths as singletons. The input for sequencing was tumor tissue, taken from a patient who underwent chemoradiotherapy. These receptors all stem from a human donor with HPV-associated anogenital cancer.

This clone appeared a single time. Written as DNA, the CDR3 is TGTGCCAGCAGTGTACTACCAGGGCCAGAGACCCAGTACTTC. It encodes CASSVLPGPETQYF. This chain links TRBV2 with TRBJ2-5, with a tentative D call TRBD1 (5 bases). V was clipped by 4 bases and J by 4 bases, with 13 bases between them. Germline V gene sequence: CDR1 SNHLY, CDR2 FYNNEI. The CDR3 has 14 amino acids.

The rearrangement uses TRBV19 and TRBJ2-2; 9 bases agree with TRBD2. The CDR3 has 16 amino acids. CDR1 and CDR2 from the germline V gene are LNHDA and SQIVND (reference sequence). J gave up 0 bases and V 4 bases, and 3 bases lay outside the gene matches. The CDR3 nucleotides are TGTGCCAGTAGTAGCGGGAGGGCCCCGAACACCGGGGAGCTGTTTTTT. Protein: CASSSGRAPNTGELFF.

The J gene is TRBJ2-5, the V gene TRBV5-8, with TRBD2 identical over 10 bases. V lost 4 bases to trimming and J lost 3 bases; unmatched junction nucleotides: 6. In germline, CDR1 is SGHTS, CDR2 YDEGEE. The CDR3 is 15 residues long. The CDR3, as DNA: TGTGCCAGCAGCCTGGGCCTAGCGGGAGAAGAGACCCAGTACTTC. Translating it yields CASSLGLAGEETQYF.

The table lists this clone with a few counts. This chain connects TRBV6-5 to TRBJ2-7; no reliable D call. Germline-derived CDR1 and CDR2 are MNHEY and SVGAGI. The CDR3 spans 14 residues. Trimming cost V 6 bases and J 5 bases, with 17 bases left between them. CDR3 in amino acids: CASSLKSPLDEQYF. Here the CDR3 DNA reads TGTGCCAGCAGCCTCAAATCCCCGTTGGACGAGCAGTACTTC.

V is TRBV6-5 and J is TRBJ1-3; D not resolved. Germline CDR1 and CDR2: MNHEY and SVGAGI. The CDR3 has 13 amino acids. The V gene lost 8 bases and the J gene lost 0 bases, with 8 bases spanning the gap. CDR3 in amino acids: CASSGTSGNTIYF. The DNA for the CDR3 is TGTGCCAGCTCCGGCACCTCTGGAAACACCATATATTTT.

Written as DNA, the CDR3 is TGTGCCAGCAGCCTCTTAGACAGGGCGGATTCACCCCTCCACTTT. Translated: CASSLLDRADSPLHF. V is TRBV5-4 and J is TRBJ1-6; 7 bases line up with TRBD1. V was clipped by 4 bases and J by 8 bases; unmatched bases: 9. Germline loops: CDR1 SGHNT, CDR2 YYREEE (reference sequence). The CDR3 is 15 amino acids. Filled out from reference TRBV5-4 and TRBJ1-6, the complete variable domain reads ETGVTQSPTHLIKTRGQQVTLRCSSQSGHNTVSWYQQALGQGPQFIFQYYREEENGRGNFPPRFSGLQFPNYSSELNVNALELDDSALYLCASSLLDRADSPLHFGNGTRLTVT.

V and J are TRBV27 and TRBJ2-1; 10 positions agree with TRBD2. Germline V gene lookup returns CDR1 MNHEY and CDR2 SMNVEV (reference sequence). The CDR3 length is 15 residues. Trimming took 6 bases from V and 6 from J; bases not matched to a gene: 8. The CDR3 reads CASSWLGLASNEQFF. As DNA, the CDR3 is TGTGCCAGCAGCTGGTTGGGACTAGCGTCCAATGAGCAGTTCTTC.

In its sample, this clone was seen a few times. The rearrangement links TRBV7-9 to TRBJ1-2, with D possibly matching TRBD1 (5 bases). The CDR3 covers 14 residues. Trimming left V 1 base short and J 4 bases short, with 10 bases between. Germline assignment: CDR1 SEHNR and CDR2 FQNEAQ (reference sequence). CDR3 coding DNA: TGTGCCAGCAGCTTAGGAAGCGGGGCCTATGGCTACACCTTC. This encodes CASSLGSGAYGYTF.

V usage is TRBV6-1 and J usage is TRBJ1-2; D uncertain. The CDR3 is made up of 12 amino acids. The V end lost 6 bases, the J end lost 8 bases, and 13 bases lay between the germline ends. Germline V gene data show CDR1 as MNHNS and CDR2 as SASEGT. Here the CDR3 DNA reads TGTGCCAGCAGCCAGACTACTAGGGGCTACACCTTC. Amino acids: CASSQTTRGYTF.

The CDR3 is CASSFGAGGLSYEQYF. The CDR3 DNA reads TGTGCCAGCAGCTTTGGAGCGGGAGGCCTCTCCTACGAGCAGTACTTC. The rearrangement joins TRBV7-6 to TRBJ2-7; 9 bases are shared with TRBD2. Trimming took 3 bases from V and 0 from J; bases not matched to a gene: 6. CDR1 and CDR2 from the germline V gene are SGHVS and FNYEAQ. The CDR3 extends over 16 amino acids.

The V gene is TRBV6-5, the J gene TRBJ1-4; 8 bases align to TRBD1. In germline, CDR1 is MNHEY, CDR2 SVGAGI. The V segment lost 4 bases and the J segment 6 bases; nucleotides outside the gene matches: 7. The CDR3 totals 15 residues. CDR3 region: CASSSAGTGDEKLFF. The CDR3 DNA reads TGTGCCAGCAGTTCCGCCGGGACAGGCGATGAAAAACTGTTTTTT.

CDR3 residues: CAISNSHSREQYF. CDR3 sequence (DNA): TGTGCCATCAGTAACTCCCACTCTCGAGAGCAGTACTTC. V gene TRBV10-3 combines with J gene TRBJ2-7; D is undetermined. Trimming took off 5 bases at V and 7 bases at J, with 15 bases between the two ends. CDR3 length equals 13 residues. Germline assignment: CDR1 ENHRY and CDR2 SYGVKD.

The rearrangement links TRBV6-4 to TRBJ2-2; 9 positions match TRBD1. The CDR3 is made up of 14 amino acids. J was trimmed by 5 bases and V by 6 bases; bases with no gene match: 4. The germline V gene has CDR1 MRHNA and CDR2 SNTAGT. The CDR3 region is CASSPGQGTGELFF. The CDR3, as DNA: TGTGCCAGCAGCCCGGGACAGGGAACCGGGGAGCTGTTTTTT.

The chain employs TRBV7-8 and TRBJ2-7; D gene uncertain. Germline-derived CDR1 and CDR2 are SGHVS and FQNEAQ. The germline V and J ends were trimmed by 5 bases and 0 bases, with 11 bases remaining between them. CDR3 length equals 14 residues. The DNA for the CDR3 is TGTGCCAGCAGCCGCTGGCTTAGCTCCTACGAGCAGTACTTC. Protein product: CASSRWLSSYEQYF.

The chain couples TRBV28 to TRBJ1-4; D is unclear. The CDR3 runs 14 residues. CDR1 is MDHEN, CDR2 SYDVKM, per germline. V was trimmed by 10 bases and J by 8 bases, leaving 20 bases between them. CDR3 loop: CANSPSASPEKLFF. CDR3 coding DNA: TGTGCCAACTCGCCGTCGGCTAGTCCCGAAAAACTGTTTTTT.

The chain joins TRBV11-1 to TRBJ2-1, with D tentatively TRBD1 (6 bases). This CDR3 has 14 residues. Trimming removed 3 bases at V and 3 bases at J, with 9 bases between. CDR1 SGHAT and CDR2 FQDESV come from the germline V gene (reference sequence). This chain's CDR3 is CASSLRGNYNEQFF. CDR3 coding DNA: TGTGCCAGCAGCTTGAGGGGGAACTACAATGAGCAGTTCTTC.

The chain joins TRBV19 to TRBJ1-2, with no clear D. The CDR3 totals 15 residues. V shed 4 bases and J shed 5 bases, with 17 bases lying between them. Germline loops: CDR1 LNHDA, CDR2 SQIVND (reference sequence). CDR3 in amino acids: CASSTPGGRPYGYTF. DNA for the CDR3: TGTGCCAGTAGTACCCCTGGCGGGCGTCCATATGGCTACACCTTC.

The CDR3 DNA reads as TGTGCCACCAGCAGAGATAGACAGGGCGGTTCACCCCTCCACTTT. Protein product: CATSRDRQGGSPLHF. The genes are TRBV15 and TRBJ1-6, with 7 bases identical to TRBD1. Germline CDR1 LNHNV, CDR2 YYDKDF (reference sequence). The CDR3 runs 15 residues. J was trimmed by 9 bases and V by 0 bases; bases with no gene match: 5.